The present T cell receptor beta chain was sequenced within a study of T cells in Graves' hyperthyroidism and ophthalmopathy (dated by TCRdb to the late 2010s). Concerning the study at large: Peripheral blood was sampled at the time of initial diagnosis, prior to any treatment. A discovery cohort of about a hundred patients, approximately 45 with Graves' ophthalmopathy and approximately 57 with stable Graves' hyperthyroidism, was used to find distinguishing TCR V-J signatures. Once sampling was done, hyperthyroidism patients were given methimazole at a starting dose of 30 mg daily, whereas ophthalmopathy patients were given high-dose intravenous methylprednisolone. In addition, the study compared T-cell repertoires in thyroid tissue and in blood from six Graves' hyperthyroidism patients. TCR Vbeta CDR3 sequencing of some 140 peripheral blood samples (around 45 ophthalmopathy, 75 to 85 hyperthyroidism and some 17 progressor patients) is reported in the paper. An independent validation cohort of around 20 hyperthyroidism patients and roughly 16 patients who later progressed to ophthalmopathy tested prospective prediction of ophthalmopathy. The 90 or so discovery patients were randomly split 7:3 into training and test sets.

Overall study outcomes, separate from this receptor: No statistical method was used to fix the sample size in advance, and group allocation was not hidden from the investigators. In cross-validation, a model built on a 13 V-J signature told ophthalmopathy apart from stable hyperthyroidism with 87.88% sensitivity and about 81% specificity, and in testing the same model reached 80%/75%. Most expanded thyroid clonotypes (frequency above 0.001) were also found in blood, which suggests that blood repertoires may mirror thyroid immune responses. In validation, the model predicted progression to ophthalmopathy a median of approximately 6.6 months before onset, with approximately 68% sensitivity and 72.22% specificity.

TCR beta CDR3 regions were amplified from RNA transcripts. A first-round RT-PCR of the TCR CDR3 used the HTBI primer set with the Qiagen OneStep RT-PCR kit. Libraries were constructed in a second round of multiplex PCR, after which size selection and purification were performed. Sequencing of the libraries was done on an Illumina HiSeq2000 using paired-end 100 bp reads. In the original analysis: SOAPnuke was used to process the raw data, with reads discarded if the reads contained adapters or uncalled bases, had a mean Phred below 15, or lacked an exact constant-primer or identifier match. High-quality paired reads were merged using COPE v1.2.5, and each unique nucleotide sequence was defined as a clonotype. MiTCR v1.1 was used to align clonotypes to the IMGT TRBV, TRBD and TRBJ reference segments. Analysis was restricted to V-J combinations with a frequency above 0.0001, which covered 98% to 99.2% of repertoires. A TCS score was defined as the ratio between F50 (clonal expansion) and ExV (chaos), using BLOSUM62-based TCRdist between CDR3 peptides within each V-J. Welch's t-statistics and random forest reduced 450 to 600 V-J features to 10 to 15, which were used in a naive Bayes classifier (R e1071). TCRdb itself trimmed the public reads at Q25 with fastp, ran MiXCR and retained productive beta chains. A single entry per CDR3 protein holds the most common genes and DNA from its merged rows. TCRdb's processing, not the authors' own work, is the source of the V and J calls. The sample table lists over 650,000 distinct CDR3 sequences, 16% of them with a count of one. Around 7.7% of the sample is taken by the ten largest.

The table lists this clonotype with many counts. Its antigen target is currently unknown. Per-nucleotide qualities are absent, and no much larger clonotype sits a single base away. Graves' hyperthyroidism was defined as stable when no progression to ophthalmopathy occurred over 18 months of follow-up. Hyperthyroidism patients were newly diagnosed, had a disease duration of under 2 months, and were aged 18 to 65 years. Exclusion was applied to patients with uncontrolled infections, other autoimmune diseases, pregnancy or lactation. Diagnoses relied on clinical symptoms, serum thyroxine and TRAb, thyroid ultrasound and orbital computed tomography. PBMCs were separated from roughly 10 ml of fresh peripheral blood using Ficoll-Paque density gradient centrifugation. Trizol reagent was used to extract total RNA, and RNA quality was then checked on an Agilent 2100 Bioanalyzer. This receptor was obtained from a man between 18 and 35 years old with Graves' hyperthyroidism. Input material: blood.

This receptor carries the CDR3 CAISESGTALVYEQYF. The sequenced DNA is TGTGCCATCAGTGAGTCCGGGACAGCCCTTGTCTACGAGCAGTACTTC. In this chain, TRBV10-3 is recombined with TRBJ2-7, with 7 middle bases fitting TRBD1. The CDR3, cysteine through phenylalanine, is 16 amino acids long. The retained sequence is limited to the CDR3, 48 bases, with the frame set at the first base. Germline trimming amounts to 0 bases on V and 3 bases on J, with 8 as the count of junction bases outside the gene matches. In the germline V gene, CDR1 corresponds to ENHRY and CDR2 to SYGVKD.